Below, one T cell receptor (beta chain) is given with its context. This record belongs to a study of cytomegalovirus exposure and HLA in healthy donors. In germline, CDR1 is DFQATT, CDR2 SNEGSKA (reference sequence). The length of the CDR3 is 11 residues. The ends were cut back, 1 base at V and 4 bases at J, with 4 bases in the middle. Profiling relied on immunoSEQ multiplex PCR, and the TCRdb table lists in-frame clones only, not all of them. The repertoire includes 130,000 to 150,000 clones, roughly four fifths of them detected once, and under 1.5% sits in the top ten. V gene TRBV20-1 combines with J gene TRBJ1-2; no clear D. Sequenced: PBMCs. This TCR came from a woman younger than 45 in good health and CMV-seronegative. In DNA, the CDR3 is TGCAGTGCTAGAGTGAGCTATGGCTACACCTTC. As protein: CSARVSYGYTF.